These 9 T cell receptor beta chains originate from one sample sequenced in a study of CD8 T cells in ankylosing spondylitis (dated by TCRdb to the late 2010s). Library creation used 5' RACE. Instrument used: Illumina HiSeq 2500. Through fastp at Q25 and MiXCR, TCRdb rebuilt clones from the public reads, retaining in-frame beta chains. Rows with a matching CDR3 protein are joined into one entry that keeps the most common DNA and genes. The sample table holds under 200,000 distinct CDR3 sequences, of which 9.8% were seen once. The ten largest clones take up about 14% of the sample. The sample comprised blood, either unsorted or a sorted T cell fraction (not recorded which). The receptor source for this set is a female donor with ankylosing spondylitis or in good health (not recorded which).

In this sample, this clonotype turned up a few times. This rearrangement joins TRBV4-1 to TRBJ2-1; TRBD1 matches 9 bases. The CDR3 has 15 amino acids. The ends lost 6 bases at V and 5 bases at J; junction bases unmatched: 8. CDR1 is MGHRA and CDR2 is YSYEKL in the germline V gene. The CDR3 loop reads CASSPTGGNHNEQFF. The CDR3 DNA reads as TGCGCCAGCAGTCCTACAGGGGGCAACCACAATGAGCAGTTCTTC.

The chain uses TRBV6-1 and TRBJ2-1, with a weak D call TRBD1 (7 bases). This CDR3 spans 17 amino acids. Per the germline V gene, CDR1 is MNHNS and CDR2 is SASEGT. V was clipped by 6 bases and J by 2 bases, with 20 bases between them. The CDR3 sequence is CASSSNDDREAYNEQFF. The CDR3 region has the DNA TGTGCCAGCAGCTCCAACGACGACAGGGAGGCCTACAATGAGCAGTTCTTC.

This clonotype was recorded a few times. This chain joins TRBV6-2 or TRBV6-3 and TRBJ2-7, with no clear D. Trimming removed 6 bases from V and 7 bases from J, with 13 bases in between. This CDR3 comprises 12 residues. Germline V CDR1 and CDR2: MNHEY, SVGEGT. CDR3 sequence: CASRAKVWEQYF. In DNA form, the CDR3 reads TGTGCCAGCAGGGCAAAGGTCTGGGAGCAGTACTTC.

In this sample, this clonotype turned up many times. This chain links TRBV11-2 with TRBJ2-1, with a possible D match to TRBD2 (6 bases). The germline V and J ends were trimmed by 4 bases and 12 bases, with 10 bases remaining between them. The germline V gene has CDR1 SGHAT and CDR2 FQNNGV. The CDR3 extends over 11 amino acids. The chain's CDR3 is CASSSGAGQFF. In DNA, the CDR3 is TGTGCCAGCAGCTCGGGAGCCGGGCAGTTCTTC.

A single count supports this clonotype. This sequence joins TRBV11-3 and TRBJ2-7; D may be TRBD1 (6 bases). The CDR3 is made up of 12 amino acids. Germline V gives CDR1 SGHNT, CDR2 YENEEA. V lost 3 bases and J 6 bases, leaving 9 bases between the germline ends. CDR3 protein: CASSFTGREQYF. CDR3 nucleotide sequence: TGTGCCAGCAGCTTCACAGGGCGCGAGCAGTACTTC.

The CDR3 coding sequence is TGTGCCAGCAGCCCTGCGGGACAGGGCCGGGAGACCCAGTACTTC. It codes for CASSPAGQGRETQYF. The chain recombines TRBV5-5 with TRBJ2-5; 9 nucleotides agree with TRBD1. Germline V gene data show CDR1 as SGHKS and CDR2 as YYEKEE (reference sequence). The CDR3 consists of 15 residues. After removal of 4 bases from V and 5 bases from J, the junction contained 9 bases not matched to a gene.

The CDR3 DNA is TGTGCCAGCGGGGAGTACAATGAGCAGTTCTTC. As protein: CASGEYNEQFF. This chain connects TRBV25-1 to TRBJ2-1, with a possible D match to TRBD2 (5 bases). Trimming removed 8 bases from V and 4 bases from J, with 6 bases in between. Germline CDR1 and CDR2: MGHDK and SYGVNS. This CDR3 region has 11 residues.

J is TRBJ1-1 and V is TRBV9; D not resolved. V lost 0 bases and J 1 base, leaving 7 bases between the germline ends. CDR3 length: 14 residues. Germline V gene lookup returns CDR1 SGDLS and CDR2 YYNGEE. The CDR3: CASSVEWGNTEAFF. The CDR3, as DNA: TGTGCCAGCAGCGTAGAGTGGGGGAACACTGAAGCTTTCTTT.

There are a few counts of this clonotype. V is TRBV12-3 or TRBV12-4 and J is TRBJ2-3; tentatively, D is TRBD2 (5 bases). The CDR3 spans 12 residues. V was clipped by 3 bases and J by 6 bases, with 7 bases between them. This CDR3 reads CASSFSVDTQYF. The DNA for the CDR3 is TGTGCCAGCAGTTTTAGCGTTGATACGCAGTATTTT.